This is a list of T cell receptor beta chains from one sample in a study of blood T cell repertoires in COVID-19. The method was immunoSEQ multiplex PCR; TCRdb's version includes in-frame clones alone and lacks a portion of them. There are about 320,000 clones in the sample; over 90% occur only once, and 3.5% to 5% lies in the top ten. Source material: PBMCs or T cells enriched from blood (not recorded which). Receptors were obtained from a woman in her twenties or thirties who had been exposed to COVID-19. Each CDR3 is given with its conserved first and last residue. A D gene is named only where the DNA matches it firmly. Where a row states a size, it is once, few, many or the class of an expanded clone; other rows omit it.

J gene,clone size,V gene,D gene,CDR3 DNA,CDR3 protein
TRBJ1-1,medium-sized,TRBV7-8,NA,TGTGCCAGCAGCTTACCCTACAGGGAGGGAGGGATGATGAACACTGAAGCTTTCTTT,CASSLPYREGGMMNTEAFF
TRBJ1-3,NA,TRBV12-5,NA,TGTGCTACGCAGCGAGGGGGGGTAGCTGGAAACACCATATATTTT,CATQRGGVAGNTIYF
TRBJ1-5,NA,TRBV20-1,NA,TGCAGTGCTAGTGTAGGGGGTGACCAGCCCCAGCATTTT,CSASVGGDQPQHF
TRBJ1-3,few,TRBV18,NA,TGTGCCAGCTCACCAGGTACAGTCCTTGGAAACACCATATATTTT,CASSPGTVLGNTIYF
TRBJ2-7,NA,TRBV7-8,TRBD1,TGTGCCAGCAGCAGACTCGAACAGGGGAACTACGAGCAGTACTTC,CASSRLEQGNYEQYF
TRBJ2-7,NA,TRBV2,TRBD1,TGTGCCAGCAGTGAGACAGGGTGGAACGAGCAGTACTTC,CASSETGWNEQYF
TRBJ1-2,once,TRBV5-1,TRBD1,TGCGCCAGCAGCTTGGGGACAGGGGGCTATGGCTACACCTTC,CASSLGTGGYGYTF
TRBJ1-2,NA,TRBV6-5,NA,TGTGCCAGCAGTTACGACAGCAACTATGGCTACACCTTC,CASSYDSNYGYTF
TRBJ1-2,NA,TRBV5-1,TRBD1,TGCGCCAGCAGCTTGGGGACAGGGAACTATGGCTACACCTTC,CASSLGTGNYGYTF
TRBJ1-2,NA,TRBV28,NA,TGTGCCAGCAGTCCCCCGGCGAGGAGGAGCTACACCTTC,CASSPPARRSYTF
TRBJ1-2,NA,TRBV10-3,TRBD1,TGTGCCATCAGTGACAGAGACAGGGTCTATGGCTACACCTTC,CAISDRDRVYGYTF
TRBJ1-2,NA,TRBV28,TRBD1,TGTGCCAGCAGGTACAGGGGCTTAGGTTATTATGGCTACACCTTC,CASRYRGLGYYGYTF
TRBJ2-1,NA,TRBV25-1,TRBD1,TGTGCCAGCAGAACCGGGACAGGGGAGGCGAATGAGCAGTTCTTC,CASRTGTGEANEQFF
TRBJ1-2,NA,TRBV7-9,TRBD1,TGTGCCAGCAGCAGCCCGGGAAGGGGGCGGAGTGGCTACACCTTC,CASSSPGRGRSGYTF
TRBJ2-2,NA,TRBV9,NA,TGTGCCAGCGACGACCGAGGCACCACCACCGGGGAGCTGTTTTTT,CASDDRGTTTGELFF
TRBJ2-2,NA,TRBV2,TRBD1,TGTGCCAGCAGCCGACAGGGTAACACCGGGGAGCTGTTTTTT,CASSRQGNTGELFF
TRBJ1-2,NA,TRBV29-1,TRBD1,TGCAGCGTTGAGGGTTGGGACAGGCGGAACTATGGCTACACCTTC,CSVEGWDRRNYGYTF
TRBJ2-2,NA,TRBV7-3,NA,TGTGCCAGCAGCCTCCGAGGGACCGGGGAGCTGTTTTTT,CASSLRGTGELFF
TRBJ1-5,NA,TRBV4-1,TRBD1,TGCGCCAGCAGCCGCGTATGGGGACAGGTAGGTCAGCCCCAGCATTTT,CASSRVWGQVGQPQHF
TRBJ1-6,once,TRBV6-4,TRBD1,TGTGCCAGCAGCCTCGGGACAGGGCCTTATAATTCACCCCTCCACTTT,CASSLGTGPYNSPLHF
TRBJ2-7,NA,TRBV5-1,NA,TGCGCCAGCAGCTTCGGCTACGAGCAGTACTTC,CASSFGYEQYF
TRBJ2-3,NA,TRBV19,TRBD1,TGTGCCAGTAGCCTCGACAGGGTAGGCACAGATACGCAGTATTTT,CASSLDRVGTDTQYF
TRBJ1-6,NA,TRBV19,TRBD1,TGTGCCAGTAGTATGTTGACAGGGATGGGGTCACCCCTCCACTTT,CASSMLTGMGSPLHF
TRBJ2-3,NA,TRBV18,NA,TGTGCCAGCTCACCAGTTTCGAGCACAGATACGCAGTATTTT,CASSPVSSTDTQYF
TRBJ1-6,once,TRBV18,TRBD1,TGTGCCAGCTCACCGGGACAGGGTCAATCACCCCTCCACTTT,CASSPGQGQSPLHF
TRBJ1-2,NA,TRBV24-1,NA,TGTGCCACCAGTGATCAGGGGTATGGCTACACCTTC,CATSDQGYGYTF
TRBJ2-2,few,TRBV5-1,NA,TGCGCCAGCGAAACCGGAGCGACGAACACCGGGGAGCTGTTTTTT,CASETGATNTGELFF
TRBJ1-5,NA,TRBV4-1,TRBD1,TGCGCCAGCAGCTTAGGACAGGGGTCCTATCAGCCCCAGCATTTT,CASSLGQGSYQPQHF
TRBJ1-6,once,TRBV6-5,NA,TGTGCCGCCCGACAAAGCTCCCCCGGTGGTTCACCCCTCCACTTT,CAARQSSPGGSPLHF
TRBJ1-6,NA,TRBV7-9,NA,TGTGCCAGCAGCGGGATCTCAGGGGCTAATTCACCCCTCCACTTT,CASSGISGANSPLHF
TRBJ2-1,NA,TRBV7-9,NA,TGTGCCAGCAGCCGTCGTGGGGTTTGGGGCAACAATGAGCAGTTCTTC,CASSRRGVWGNNEQFF
TRBJ1-1,once,TRBV19,NA,TGTGCCAGTAGTATAGGGGGCGTTGAGGGACTTGGAGCTTTCTTT,CASSIGGVEGLGAFF
TRBJ1-4,NA,TRBV28,NA,TGTGCCAGCAGTTTTACGGGGGAAAATGAAAAACTGTTTTTT,CASSFTGENEKLFF
TRBJ2-1,NA,TRBV18,NA,TGTGCCAGCTCACCGAAGGACAGCTCCTACAATGAGCAGTTCTTC,CASSPKDSSYNEQFF
TRBJ2-7,NA,TRBV7-2,NA,TGTGCCAGCAGCTTAGGACTAGAGGTGTTGTACGAGCAGTACTTC,CASSLGLEVLYEQYF
TRBJ1-2,once,TRBV4-2,TRBD1,TGTGCCAGCAGCCAAGCCGACAGGGATCCTGTAGGCTACACCTTC,CASSQADRDPVGYTF
TRBJ2-2,NA,TRBV28,NA,TGTGCCAGCGGCTTTGAGGGGGGGCCGGGCACCGGGGAGCTGTTTTTT,CASGFEGGPGTGELFF